Sequencing of this T cell receptor (beta chain) was carried out in a study of T cells after yellow fever vaccination. Overall study results and limits: From the bulk population, abundant clonotypes could contaminate and appear within FACS-sorted repertoires. A secondary response was less intense yet reached its peak sooner, at day 5 versus 15.

This clonotype was found many times. The antigen is unknown. By 5'RACE template switching, TCR cDNA was produced, with a universal primer site and UMIs added in the process. TCRdb fed the 5' RACE reads into MiXCR, producing one record per CDR3 protein. Here the sample spans 250,000 to 350,000 distinct CDR3 sequences, around 4.5% being singletons. The ends were cut back, 5 bases at V and 9 bases at J, with 11 bases in the middle. CDR3 length equals 12 residues. The specimen comprised PBMCs, sampled 15 days after the yellow fever booster vaccination. The rearrangement uses TRBV12-3 or TRBV12-4 and TRBJ2-1, with unresolved D. This TCR came from a man between 18 and 35 years old who received the YFV17D yellow fever vaccine. This CDR3 reads CASSTLIREQFF. Here the CDR3 DNA reads TGTGCCAGCAGTACCCTAATCCGTGAGCAGTTCTTC.